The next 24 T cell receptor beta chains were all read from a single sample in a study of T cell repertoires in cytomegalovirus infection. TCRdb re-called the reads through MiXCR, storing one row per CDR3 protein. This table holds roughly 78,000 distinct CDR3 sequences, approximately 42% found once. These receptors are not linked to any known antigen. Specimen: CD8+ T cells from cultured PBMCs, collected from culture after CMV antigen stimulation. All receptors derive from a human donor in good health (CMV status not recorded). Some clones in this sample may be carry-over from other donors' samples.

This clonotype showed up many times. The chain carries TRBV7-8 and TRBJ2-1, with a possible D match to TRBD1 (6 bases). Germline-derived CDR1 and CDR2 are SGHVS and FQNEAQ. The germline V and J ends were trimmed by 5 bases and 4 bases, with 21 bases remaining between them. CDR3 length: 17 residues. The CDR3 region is CASSVTPGTTTYNEQFF. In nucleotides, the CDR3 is TGTGCCAGCAGCGTAACCCCCGGGACAACGACGTACAATGAGCAGTTCTTC.

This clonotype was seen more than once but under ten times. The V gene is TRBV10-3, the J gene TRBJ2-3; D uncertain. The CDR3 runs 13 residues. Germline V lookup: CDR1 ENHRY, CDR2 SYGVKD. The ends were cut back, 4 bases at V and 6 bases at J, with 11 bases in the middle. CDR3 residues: CAISGDPEDTQYF. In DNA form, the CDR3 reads TGTGCCATCAGTGGCGACCCAGAGGATACGCAGTATTTT.

The DNA of the CDR3 is TGTGCCAGTAGTATCGGAGGGCGGGAGACTGAAGCTTTCTTT. It codes for CASSIGGRETEAFF. This chain links TRBV19 with TRBJ1-1; D is ambiguous. This CDR3 has 14 amino acids. Germline V gene data show CDR1 as LNHDA and CDR2 as SQIVND (reference sequence). V was clipped by 3 bases and J by 5 bases, with 13 bases between them. The entire variable domain, with the rest obtained from reference TRBV19 and TRBJ1-1, is as follows: DGGITQSPKYLFRKEGQNVTLSCEQNLNHDAMYWYRQDPGQGLRLIYYSQIVNDFQKGDIAEGYSVSREKKESFPLTVTSAQKNPTAFYLCASSIGGRETEAFFGQGTRLTVV.

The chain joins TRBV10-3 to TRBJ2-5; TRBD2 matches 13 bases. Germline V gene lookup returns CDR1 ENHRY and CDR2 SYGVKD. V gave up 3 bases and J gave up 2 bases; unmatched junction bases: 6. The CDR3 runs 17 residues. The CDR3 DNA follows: TGTGCCATCAGTGAATTAGGGACTAGCGGGGTGCAAGAGACCCAGTACTTC. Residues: CAISELGTSGVQETQYF.

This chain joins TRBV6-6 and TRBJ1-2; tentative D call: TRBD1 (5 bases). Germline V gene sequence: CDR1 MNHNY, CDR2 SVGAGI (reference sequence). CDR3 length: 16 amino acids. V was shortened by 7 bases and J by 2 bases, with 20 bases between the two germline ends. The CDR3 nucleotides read TGTGCCAGCACACTCCTAGAAGGGCAGGGAAACTATGGCTACACCTTC. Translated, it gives CASTLLEGQGNYGYTF.

The CDR3 bases are TGTGCCAGCATAGCAGCGGCCAGGGGGTTCTTC. Its translation is CASIAAARGFF. The chain has TRBV2 and TRBJ2-1; tentatively, D is TRBD1 (6 bases). The CDR3 runs to 11 residues. The germline V gene has CDR1 SNHLY and CDR2 FYNNEI. The ends were cut back, 7 bases at V and 15 bases at J, with 16 bases in the middle.

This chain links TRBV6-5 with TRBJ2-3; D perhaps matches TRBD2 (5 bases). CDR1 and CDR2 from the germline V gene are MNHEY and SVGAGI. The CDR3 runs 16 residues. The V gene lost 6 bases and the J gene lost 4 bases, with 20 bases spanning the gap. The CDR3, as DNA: TGTGCCAGCAGCAAGAGGGCTCCGGGTTTCTCAGATACGCAGTATTTT. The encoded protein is CASSKRAPGFSDTQYF.

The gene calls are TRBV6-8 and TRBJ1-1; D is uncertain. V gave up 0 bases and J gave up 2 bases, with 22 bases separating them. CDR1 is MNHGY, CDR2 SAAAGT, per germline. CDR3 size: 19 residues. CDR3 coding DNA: TGTGCCAGCAGTTACTCGTCATATCTCACCCACTACTTCAACACTGAAGCTTTCTTT. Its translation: CASSYSSYLTHYFNTEAFF.

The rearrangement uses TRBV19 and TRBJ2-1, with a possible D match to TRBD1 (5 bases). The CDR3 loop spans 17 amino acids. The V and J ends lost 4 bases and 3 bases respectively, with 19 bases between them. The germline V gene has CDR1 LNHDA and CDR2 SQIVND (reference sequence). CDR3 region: CASSTWMAGNLYNEQFF. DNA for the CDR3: TGTGCCAGTAGTACATGGATGGCAGGGAACCTCTACAATGAGCAGTTCTTC.

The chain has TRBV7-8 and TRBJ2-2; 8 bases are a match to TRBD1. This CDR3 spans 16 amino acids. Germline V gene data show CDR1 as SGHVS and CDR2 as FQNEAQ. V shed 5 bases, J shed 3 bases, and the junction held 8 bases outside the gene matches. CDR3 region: CASSMDRVSYTGELFF. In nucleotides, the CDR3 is TGTGCCAGCAGCATGGACAGGGTTTCGTACACCGGGGAGCTGTTTTTT.

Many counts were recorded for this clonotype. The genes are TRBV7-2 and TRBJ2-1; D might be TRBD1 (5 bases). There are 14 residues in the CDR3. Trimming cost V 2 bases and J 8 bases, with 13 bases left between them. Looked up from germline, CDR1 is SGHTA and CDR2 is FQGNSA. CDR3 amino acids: CASSLTGPQDEQFF. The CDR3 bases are TGTGCCAGCAGCTTAACCGGCCCACAGGATGAGCAGTTCTTC.

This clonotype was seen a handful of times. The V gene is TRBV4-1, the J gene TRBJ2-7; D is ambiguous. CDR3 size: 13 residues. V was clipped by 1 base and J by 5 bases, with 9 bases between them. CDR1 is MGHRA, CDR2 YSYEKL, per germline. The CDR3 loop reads CASSQVPADEQYF. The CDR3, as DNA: TGCGCCAGCAGCCAAGTCCCTGCGGACGAGCAGTACTTC.

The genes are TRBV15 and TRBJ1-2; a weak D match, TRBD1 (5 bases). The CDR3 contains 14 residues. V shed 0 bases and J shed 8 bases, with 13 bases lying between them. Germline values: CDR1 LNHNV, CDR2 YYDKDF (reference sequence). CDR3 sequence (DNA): TGTGCCACCAGCAGAGATCTAGGGACTTTCGGCTACACCTTC. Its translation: CATSRDLGTFGYTF. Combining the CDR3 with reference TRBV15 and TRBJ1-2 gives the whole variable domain DAMVIQNPRYQVTQFGKPVTLSCSQTLNHNVMYWYQQKSSQAPKLLFHYYDKDFNNEADTPDNFQSRRPNTSFCFLDIRSPGLGDTAMYLCATSRDLGTFGYTFGSGTRLTVV.

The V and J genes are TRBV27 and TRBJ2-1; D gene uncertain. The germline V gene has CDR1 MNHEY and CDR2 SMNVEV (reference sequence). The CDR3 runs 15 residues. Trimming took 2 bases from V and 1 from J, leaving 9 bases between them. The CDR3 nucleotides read TGTGCCAGCAGTTTAGTTAGGGATTCCTACAATGAGCAGTTCTTC. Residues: CASSLVRDSYNEQFF.

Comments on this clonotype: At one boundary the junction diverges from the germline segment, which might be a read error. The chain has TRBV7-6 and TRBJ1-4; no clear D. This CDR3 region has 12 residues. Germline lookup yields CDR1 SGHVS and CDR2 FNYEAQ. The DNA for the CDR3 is TGTACCAGCAGCTTAGTAGGCGAAAAACTGTTTTTT. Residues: CTSSLVGEKLFF.

The CDR3 DNA reads TGCAGTGCACAGGTAGTTAGCAATCAGCCCCAGCATTTT. Translation: CSAQVVSNQPQHF. The chain combines TRBV20-1 with TRBJ1-5, with a weak D call TRBD1 (5 bases). Between the trimmed V and J ends, which lost 6 bases and 0 bases, there was a span of 9 bases. CDR1 DFQATT and CDR2 SNEGSKA come from the germline V gene (reference sequence). There are 13 residues in the CDR3.

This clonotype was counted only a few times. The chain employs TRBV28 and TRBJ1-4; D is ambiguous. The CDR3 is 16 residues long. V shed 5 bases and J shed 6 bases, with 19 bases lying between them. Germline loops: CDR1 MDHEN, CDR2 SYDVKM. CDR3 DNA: TGTGCCAGCAGTCTGGAGCGGCCCTATATAGATGAAAAACTGTTTTTT. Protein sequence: CASSLERPYIDEKLFF.

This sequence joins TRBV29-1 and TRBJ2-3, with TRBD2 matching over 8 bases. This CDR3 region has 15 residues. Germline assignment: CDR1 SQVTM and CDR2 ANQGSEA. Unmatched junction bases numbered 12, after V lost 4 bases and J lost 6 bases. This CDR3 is CSVASSGVRIDTQYF. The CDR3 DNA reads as TGCAGCGTTGCGAGTAGCGGGGTACGCATCGATACGCAGTATTTT.

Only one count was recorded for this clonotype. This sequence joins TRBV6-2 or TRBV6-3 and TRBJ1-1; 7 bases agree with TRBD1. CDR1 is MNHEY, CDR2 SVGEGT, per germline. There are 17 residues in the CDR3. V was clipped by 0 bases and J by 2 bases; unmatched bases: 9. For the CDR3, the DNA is TGTGCCAGCAGTTACTCGAATGCAGGGGGTGACAACACTGAAGCTTTCTTT. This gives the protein CASSYSNAGGDNTEAFF.

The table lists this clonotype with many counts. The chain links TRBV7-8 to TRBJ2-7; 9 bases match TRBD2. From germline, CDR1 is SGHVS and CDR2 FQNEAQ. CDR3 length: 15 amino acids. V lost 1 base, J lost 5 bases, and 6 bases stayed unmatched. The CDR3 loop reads CASSLDRAGGNEQYF. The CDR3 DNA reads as TGTGCCAGCAGCTTAGATCGAGCGGGGGGTAACGAGCAGTACTTC.

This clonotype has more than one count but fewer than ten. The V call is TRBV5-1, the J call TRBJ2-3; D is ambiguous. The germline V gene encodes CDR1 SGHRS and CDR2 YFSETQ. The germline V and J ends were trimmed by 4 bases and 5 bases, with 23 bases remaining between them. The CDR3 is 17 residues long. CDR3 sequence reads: CASSPSHAAGWGDTQYF. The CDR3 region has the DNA TGCGCCAGCAGCCCGTCTCACGCAGCAGGTTGGGGAGATACGCAGTATTTT.

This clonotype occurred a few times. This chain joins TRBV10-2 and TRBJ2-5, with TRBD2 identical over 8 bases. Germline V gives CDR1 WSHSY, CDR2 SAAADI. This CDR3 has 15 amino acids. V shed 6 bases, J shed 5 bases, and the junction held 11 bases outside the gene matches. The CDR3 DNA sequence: TGCGCCAGCAGCCCCACTAGCGGTCTGGATGAGACCCAGTACTTC. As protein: CASSPTSGLDETQYF.

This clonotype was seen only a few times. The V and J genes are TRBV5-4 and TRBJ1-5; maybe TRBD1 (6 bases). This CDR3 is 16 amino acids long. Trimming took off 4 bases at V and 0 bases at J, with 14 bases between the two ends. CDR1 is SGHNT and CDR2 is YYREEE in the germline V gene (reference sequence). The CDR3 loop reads CASSQGGGHSNQPQHF. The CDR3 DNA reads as TGTGCCAGCAGCCAAGGCGGGGGCCATAGCAATCAGCCCCAGCATTTT. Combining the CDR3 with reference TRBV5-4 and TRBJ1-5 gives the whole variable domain ETGVTQSPTHLIKTRGQQVTLRCSSQSGHNTVSWYQQALGQGPQFIFQYYREEENGRGNFPPRFSGLQFPNYSSELNVNALELDDSALYLCASSQGGGHSNQPQHFGDGTRLSIL.

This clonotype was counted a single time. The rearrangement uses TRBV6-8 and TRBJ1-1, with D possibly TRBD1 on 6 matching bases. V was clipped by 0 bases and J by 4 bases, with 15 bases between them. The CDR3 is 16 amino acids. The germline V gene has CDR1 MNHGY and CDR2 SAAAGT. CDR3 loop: CASSYSNQGSSTEAFF. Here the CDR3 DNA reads TGTGCCAGCAGTTACTCGAATCAGGGGTCGTCCACTGAAGCTTTCTTT.